The clone carrying this T cell receptor (beta chain) has a single count. Its cognate antigen is unknown. Trimming took 0 bases from V and 1 from J, leaving 16 bases between them. The CDR3 is 17 amino acids. CDR1 and CDR2 (germline): SGDLS, YYNGEE. The data were obtained in a study of shared clonotypes between healthy human individuals. Overall study context: There were three CD4 naive, three CD4 memory, two CD8 naive and one CD8 memory plates per donor. Findings and caveats of the study: The generation probabilities recorded for non-shared clonotypes fell below those of clonotypes shared by all four donors.

CD45RO-negative cells were positively selected for CCR7, leaving out terminally differentiated effector memory CD45RA+ cells. Some clones are missing from TCRdb's copy, which holds only in-frame ones; the method was immunoSEQ multiplex PCR. The sample holds approximately 2,000,000 clones, around 95% seen once. The chain uses TRBV9 and TRBJ1-1; the D is unclear. This TCR was recovered from a man aged 18 to 30 in good health. Some clones in this sample may be carry-over from other donors' samples. What was sequenced was naive CD8+ T cells from PBMCs. The DNA for the CDR3 is TGTGCCAGCAGCGTAGCCCCCCCGGGCGGATCGAACACTGAAGCTTTCTTT. Translating it yields CASSVAPPGGSNTEAFF.